The clone carrying this TCR beta chain was detected ten times or more. Regarding time point: after trial treatment. Treatment in this sample: LDRT plus nivolumab, ipilimumab, low-dose cyclophosphamide and aspirin (RACIN trial). Low-dose radiotherapy and low-dose cyclophosphamide, together with aspirin, ipilimumab and nivolumab, were given to donors. This entry comes from a study of low-dose radiotherapy and immunotherapy resistance in tumors. Across the study: Every six weeks patients received intravenous ipilimumab 1 mg/kg, and every two weeks they received intravenous nivolumab 240 mg. Intravenous cyclophosphamide 200 mg/m2 was given every two weeks, one day before radiation and immunotherapy. Oral administration of aspirin 300 mg daily occurred for four cycles, commencing at cycle 1 day 1.

With 5 bases removed from V and 2 bases from J, the gap between germline ends came to 15 bases. The CDR3 loop spans 15 amino acids. In germline, CDR1 is MDHEN, CDR2 SYDVKM. The authors ran 15 to 20 PCR cycles to amplify TCRs with a constant-region primer and V-primer adapter. TCRdb reanalysed the reads using MiXCR and keeps one entry per CDR3 protein. The sample records approximately 52,000 distinct CDR3 sequences, around a third being singletons. The sample consisted of PBMCs, taken after low-dose radiotherapy plus immunotherapy. The sequence came from a male donor with rectosigmoid adenocarcinoma. The J gene is TRBJ1-2, the V gene TRBV28; D unclear. This CDR3 is CASSERRIMNYGYTF. CDR3 sequence (DNA): TGTGCCAGCAGTGAGCGACGGATAATGAACTATGGCTACACCTTC.